This TCR beta chain was captured by sequencing in a study of response to subunit inactivated influenza vaccine. Of note for this clonotype: Its antigen remains unknown.

General study results and limits: Each seasonal flu vaccination may recruit only limited new T cells, authors suggested.

CDR1 and CDR2 (germline): DFQATT, SNEGSKA (reference sequence). The junction had 5 bases not matched to a gene; V was cut back by 0 bases and J by 4 bases. The CDR3 has 15 residues. A single record per CDR3 protein comes from TCRdb applying MiXCR to the RT-PCR reads. Of more than 600,000 distinct CDR3 sequences detected, around a sixth appear once; the ten largest clones hold approximately 10%. The clonotype was recovered from a man aged 50-60 years who received an inactivated influenza vaccine. Sequencing was performed on PBMCs from blood, taken 5 to 6 days after vaccination. The chain is built from TRBV20-1 and TRBJ2-5; 10 nucleotides match TRBD2. In DNA, the CDR3 is TGCAGTGCTAGAGAGATAGCGGGAGGAGGAGAGACCCAGTACTTC. It translates to CSAREIAGGGETQYF.